These T cell receptor beta chains were read from a single sample in a study of blood T cells in healthy people across ages. TCRdb fed the 5' RACE reads into MiXCR, producing one record per CDR3 protein. Here the sample spans roughly 650,000 distinct CDR3 sequences, about 30% being singletons. Sequencing was carried out using blood. Receptors were obtained from a woman aged 80 or over in good health. The conserved cysteine and the conserved F or W are not part of the CDR3 here.

j_call: TRBJ2-1; v_call: TRBV6-5; cdr3_aa: ASSPRRGGSYNEQF
j_call: TRBJ2-7; v_call: TRBV20-1; cdr3_aa: SARVASGANEQY
j_call: TRBJ2-7; v_call: TRBV5-1; cdr3_aa: ASSSVAYSYEQY
j_call: TRBJ2-7; v_call: TRBV2; cdr3_aa: ASSPGQVHEQY
j_call: TRBJ2-1; v_call: TRBV7-2; cdr3_aa: ASSLGDFSYNEQF
j_call: TRBJ2-5; v_call: TRBV18; cdr3_aa: ASSPPFGGGETQY
j_call: TRBJ1-1; v_call: TRBV10-3; cdr3_aa: AISVLGTEAF
j_call: TRBJ1-6; v_call: TRBV11-2; cdr3_aa: ASSLVPGGGSPLH
j_call: TRBJ2-2; v_call: TRBV20-1; cdr3_aa: SARVKGGLSGELF
j_call: TRBJ2-3; v_call: TRBV7-2; cdr3_aa: ASSSRTSHRTDTQY
j_call: TRBJ1-5; v_call: TRBV7-9; cdr3_aa: ASSLGQREPQH
j_call: TRBJ1-2; v_call: TRBV3-1; cdr3_aa: ASPGGDGYT
j_call: TRBJ1-1; v_call: TRBV28; cdr3_aa: ASRDVAEAF
j_call: TRBJ1-4; v_call: TRBV9; cdr3_aa: ASSVGTGGNEKLF
j_call: TRBJ2-1; v_call: TRBV5-1; cdr3_aa: ASSSGLAGGGF
j_call: TRBJ2-7; v_call: TRBV7-2; cdr3_aa: ASSLGGAKPGRPYEQY
j_call: TRBJ2-7; v_call: TRBV3-1; cdr3_aa: ASSQLQKVGYYEQY
j_call: TRBJ1-5; v_call: TRBV6-1; cdr3_aa: ASSEGATYGNQPQH
j_call: TRBJ2-5; v_call: TRBV6-5; cdr3_aa: ASRARGQFQETQY
j_call: TRBJ1-4; v_call: TRBV15; cdr3_aa: ATSRDSPWEKLF
j_call: TRBJ1-5; v_call: TRBV28; cdr3_aa: ASGGHKDQPQH
j_call: TRBJ2-2; v_call: TRBV5-5; cdr3_aa: ASSLRTTNTGELF
j_call: TRBJ1-1; v_call: TRBV5-1; cdr3_aa: ASSLDGWGRLTEAF
j_call: TRBJ1-5; v_call: TRBV20-1; cdr3_aa: SASRKGLTNQPQH
j_call: TRBJ2-1; v_call: TRBV11-2; cdr3_aa: ASSLESETNEQF
j_call: TRBJ1-5; v_call: TRBV5-5; cdr3_aa: ASSLGTGLGNQPQH
j_call: TRBJ1-2; v_call: TRBV4-3; cdr3_aa: ASSQTGVMGYGYT
j_call: TRBJ2-7; v_call: TRBV20-1; cdr3_aa: SARTGNDEYEQY
j_call: TRBJ1-2; v_call: TRBV6-5; cdr3_aa: ASSSTRTLSYGYT
j_call: TRBJ1-5; v_call: TRBV28; cdr3_aa: ASPLRQTDSNQPQH
j_call: TRBJ2-6; v_call: TRBV7-2; cdr3_aa: ASSSGLAGAGANVLT
j_call: TRBJ2-7; v_call: TRBV6-1; cdr3_aa: ASSGRVGSGEQY
j_call: TRBJ1-1; v_call: TRBV6-5; cdr3_aa: ASSYSGEIGTEAF
j_call: TRBJ2-3; v_call: TRBV5-6; cdr3_aa: ASSFRSNWLSSTDTQY
j_call: TRBJ1-4; v_call: TRBV15; cdr3_aa: ATSRDRAVGEKLF
j_call: TRBJ2-7; v_call: TRBV20-1; cdr3_aa: SAVQGAGSYEQY
j_call: TRBJ2-6; v_call: TRBV4-1; cdr3_aa: ASSQVTGGIGSGANVLT
j_call: TRBJ2-1; v_call: TRBV12-3/TRBV12-4; cdr3_aa: ASLNGGNYEQF
j_call: TRBJ1-2; v_call: TRBV20-1; cdr3_aa: SAPPRSGGYT
j_call: TRBJ2-7; v_call: TRBV5-1; cdr3_aa: ASSINPGRIYEQY
j_call: TRBJ1-1; v_call: TRBV3-1; cdr3_aa: ASSPIGGTEAF
j_call: TRBJ1-2; v_call: TRBV6-2/TRBV6-3; cdr3_aa: ASRMTQSGYT
j_call: TRBJ2-5; v_call: TRBV30; cdr3_aa: AVLAETQY
j_call: TRBJ1-6; v_call: TRBV5-1; cdr3_aa: ASSLAGSGGSPLH
j_call: TRBJ2-4; v_call: TRBV4-3; cdr3_aa: ASSRRQGTPNIQY
j_call: TRBJ2-7; v_call: TRBV6-5; cdr3_aa: ASSEGLGVREQY
j_call: TRBJ2-1; v_call: TRBV7-2; cdr3_aa: ASSLDLLRGGRDEQF
j_call: TRBJ1-5; v_call: TRBV20-1; cdr3_aa: SAGDSSHKNQPQH